This TCR beta chain was sequenced for a study of T cells in Graves' hyperthyroidism and ophthalmopathy. Graves' hyperthyroidism is called stable when ophthalmopathy does not progress within 18 months. Disease duration under 2 months; hyperthyroidism patients were aged 18 to 65. Exclusion criteria comprised uncontrolled infection, other autoimmune disease, pregnancy or lactation. Source material for PBMCs was less than 12 ml fresh peripheral blood. Researchers took RNA transcripts and amplified the TCR beta CDR3 regions from them. TCR CDR3 regions were first amplified by RT-PCR with HTBI primers. One entry per CDR3 protein results from TCRdb running MiXCR on the multiplex PCR reads. Among 500,000 to 550,000 distinct CDR3 sequences listed, around 21% were seen once. This clonotype has ten or more counts. Between the trimmed V and J ends, which lost 1 base and 1 base, there was a span of 7 bases. The CDR3 sequence is 14 residues long.

The chain couples TRBV12-3 or TRBV12-4 to TRBJ1-1; D call uncertain. Sequenced material: blood. The sequence derives from a man between 18 and 29 years old with Graves' hyperthyroidism. The CDR3 bases are TGTGCCAGCAGTTTAGGTAACCGGAACACTGAAGCTTTCTTT. Encoded protein: CASSLGNRNTEAFF.